This T cell receptor (beta chain) was captured by sequencing in a study of T cells expressing NK-cell markers. This CDR3 is 11 amino acids long. Germline V gene lookup returns CDR1 SGHTA and CDR2 FQGNSA. 5'RACE template switching with UMIs produced the TCR beta cDNA. TCRdb reprocessed the 5' RACE reads and stores each CDR3 protein as one record, lacking DNA. Found here are 450,000 to 600,000 distinct CDR3 sequences; the top ten clones hold 3% to 4.5%. The sequence came from a man aged 18-30 years in good health. Sequenced sample: blood T cells: a sorted CD56 or NKG2C T cell subset, CD4+ or CD8+ T cells, or bulk PBMC T cells (not recorded which). The chain has TRBV7-2 and TRBJ1-2; absent DNA, TCRdb's TRBD1 call cannot be checked. CDR3 in amino acids: CASIRQGGYTF.